Presented here are 9 T cell receptor beta chains from one specimen sequenced in a study of prognosis after radiotherapy for stage I lung cancer. Two-round multiplex PCR, the amplification method, yielded TCR beta CDR3 from genomic DNA. The first round of PCR was done with primers that matched each TRBV and TRBJ gene. TCRdb ran MiXCR on the multiplex PCR reads and lists one entry per CDR3 protein. The table shows approximately 17,000 distinct CDR3 sequences, with around 40% occurring only once. Sequenced material: PBMCs, taken before or after stereotactic body radiation therapy (not recorded which). The receptors originated from a donor at least 50 years old with non-small cell lung cancer.

Concerning this clonotype: This is likely an artifact of a read error, given a far larger clone one base away. CDR3 in DNA: TGTGCCAGCAGTTTCCGGGACAGGTGGCTATCACCCCTCCACTTT. It yields the protein CASSFRDRWLSPLHF. The chain recombines TRBV6-4 with TRBJ1-6; 8 bases match TRBD1. The ends lost 5 bases at V and 10 bases at J; junction bases unmatched: 10. This CDR3 is built from 15 residues. Germline CDR1 and CDR2: MRHNA and SNTAGT.

The chain links TRBV5-1 to TRBJ2-7; D gene uncertain. CDR1 is SGHRS and CDR2 is YFSETQ in the germline V gene. The ends were cut back, 4 bases at V and 7 bases at J, with 12 bases in the middle. The CDR3 has 12 amino acids. The CDR3 DNA follows: TGCGCCAGCAGCGAAAACCGTGGTGAGCAGTACTTC. It yields the protein CASSENRGEQYF.

This chain links TRBV20-1 with TRBJ2-7, with TRBD1 matching over 8 bases. The CDR3 is 20 residues long. Trimming took 0 bases from V and 0 from J; bases not matched to a gene: 19. Germline CDR1 is DFQATT and CDR2 is SNEGSKA (reference sequence). This CDR3 reads CSARDLPPGQAKGSSYEQYF. DNA for the CDR3: TGCAGTGCTAGAGATCTTCCCCCGGGACAGGCAAAAGGGAGCTCCTACGAGCAGTACTTC.

There are many counts of this clonotype. The rearrangement uses TRBV19 and TRBJ2-7, with D possibly being TRBD2 (6 bases). Germline-derived CDR1 and CDR2 are LNHDA and SQIVND (reference sequence). Trimming took off 1 base at V and 3 bases at J, with 13 bases between the two ends. The CDR3 is 15 amino acids. The CDR3 coding sequence is TGTGCCAGTAGTATAGCGGGAGCATCTCTCTACGAGCAGTACTTC. It translates to CASSIAGASLYEQYF.

This clonotype was seen ten or more times. The gene calls are TRBV11-2 and TRBJ1-5; D gene uncertain. V was trimmed by 4 bases and J by 7 bases, leaving 11 bases between them. The CDR3 has 13 residues. Germline V gives CDR1 SGHAT, CDR2 FQNNGV. CDR3 DNA: TGTGCCAGCAGCTCGGGGAGCAGGCAGCCCCAGCATTTT. Translated, it gives CASSSGSRQPQHF.

Remarks on this clonotype: This clone may be a read error of a much larger clone one base away. The V and J genes are TRBV12-3 or TRBV12-4 and TRBJ2-5; D is undetermined. This CDR3 region has 12 residues. V shed 8 bases and J shed 7 bases, with 14 bases lying between them. The CDR3 sequence: CASGDSSRTQYF. CDR3 nucleotide sequence: TGTGCCAGCGGGGATTCAAGTCGGACCCAGTACTTC.

This clonotype was recorded many times. The genes are TRBV6-4 and TRBJ1-1; D ambiguous. This CDR3 is built from 13 residues. V was cut by 9 bases and J by 1 base, with 12 bases left in between. Germline V CDR1 and CDR2: MRHNA, SNTAGT. The CDR3 spells CASSRASNTEAFF. CDR3 nucleotide sequence: TGTGCCAGTTCGAGGGCGTCGAACACTGAAGCTTTCTTT.

CDR3 sequence: CASSSGPNSPLHF. The CDR3 DNA follows: TGCGCCAGCAGCTCCGGACCAAATTCACCCCTCCACTTT. The chain joins TRBV5-1 to TRBJ1-6, with D uncertain. Germline CDR1 reads SGHRS; CDR2 reads YFSETQ. V gave up 3 bases and J gave up 7 bases, with 8 bases separating them. The CDR3 runs 13 residues.

This clonotype came up many times. The V call is TRBV4-2, the J call TRBJ1-2; no reliable D call. CDR3 length: 15 amino acids. V was shortened by 3 bases and J by 2 bases, with 13 bases between the two germline ends. Germline V CDR1 and CDR2: LGHNA, YNFKEQ. CDR3 residues: CASSQDLGLNYGYTF. The CDR3 coding sequence is TGTGCCAGCAGCCAGGACCTCGGACTAAACTATGGCTACACCTTC.